This record looks at one T cell receptor beta chain sequence and its context. This sample was taken from a study of cytomegalovirus exposure and HLA in healthy donors. Germline values: CDR1 SGHNT, CDR2 YYREEE (reference sequence). With 3 bases clipped from V and 9 bases from J, the junction kept 11 bases outside the gene matches. CDR3 length equals 14 residues. Produced via immunoSEQ multiplex PCR; TCRdb's table is partial and in-frame only. This sample has 71,000 or so clones, with about 94% found just once. This clonotype was sampled from a man aged 18 to 35 in good health and CMV-seropositive. The sample taken for sequencing was PBMCs. The V call is TRBV5-4, the J call TRBJ2-7; 8 bases fit TRBD2. CDR3 protein: CASSSDGTSSTQYF. CDR3 nucleotides: TGTGCCAGCAGCTCGGACGGGACTAGTAGTACGCAGTACTTC.